This TCR beta chain was profiled in a study of Ad26.COV2.S vaccination and SARS-CoV-2 variants. Study at large: Among those in the COV1001 Ad26.COV2.S trial arm was the donor. Doses of Ad26.COV2.S were injected into muscle once or twice, 56 days apart. Study-level findings and limits: Measures of TCR breadth and depth may have fallen short of total T cell responses. Those who received the vaccine showed greater spike-specific TCR breadth than those given placebo.

Worth noting for this clone: Its antigen remains unidentified. Additional DNA sequences in this sample encode the identical CDR3.

The treatment: around 19 received Ad26.COV2.S at low or high dose, single or two shots; 5 received placebo; per-sample allocation not given. Sampling took place 63 days after the first vaccine or placebo injection. Clones were read by immunoSEQ multiplex PCR, and TCRdb kept only the in-frame ones, dropping some. This table has under 300,000 clones, around nine tenths appearing once. CDR3 length: 14 residues. From germline, CDR1 is LGHDT and CDR2 YNNKEL (reference sequence). V dropped 3 bases and J dropped 4 bases, with 12 bases sitting between them. The source material was peripheral blood, sampled in a trial of Ad26.COV2.S vaccine versus placebo. The chain combines TRBV3-1 (or the pseudogene TRBV3-2) with TRBJ1-2; D possibly corresponds to TRBD1 (6 bases). The clonotype originates from a person aged 18-65 years who received the Ad26.COV2.S COVID-19 vaccine or a placebo. The CDR3 bases are TGTGCCAGCAGCCAGGGGGGGCCTGGCTATGGCTACACCTTC. As protein: CASSQGGPGYGYTF.